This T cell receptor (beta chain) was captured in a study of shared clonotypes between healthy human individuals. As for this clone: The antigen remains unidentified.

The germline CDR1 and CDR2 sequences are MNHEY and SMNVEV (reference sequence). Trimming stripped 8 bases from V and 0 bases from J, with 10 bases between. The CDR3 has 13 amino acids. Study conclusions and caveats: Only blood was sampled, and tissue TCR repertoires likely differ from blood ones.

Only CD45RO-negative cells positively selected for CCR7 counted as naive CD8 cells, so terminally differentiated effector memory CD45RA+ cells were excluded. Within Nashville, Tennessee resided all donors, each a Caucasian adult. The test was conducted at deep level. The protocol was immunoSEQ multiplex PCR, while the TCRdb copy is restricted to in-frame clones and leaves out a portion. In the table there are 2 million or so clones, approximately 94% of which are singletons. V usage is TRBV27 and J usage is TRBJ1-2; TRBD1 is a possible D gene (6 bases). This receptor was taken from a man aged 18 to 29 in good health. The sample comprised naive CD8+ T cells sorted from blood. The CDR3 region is CASSTGPNYGYTF. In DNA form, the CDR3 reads TGTGCCAGCTCCACAGGGCCTAACTATGGCTACACCTTC.